Presented here are 17 T cell receptor beta chains from one specimen sequenced in a study of cytomegalovirus exposure and HLA in healthy donors. Use of 60 Vbeta and 13 Jbeta primers characterized the PCR. Produced via immunoSEQ multiplex PCR; TCRdb's table is partial and in-frame only. The sample lists roughly 96,000 clones, around 74% occurring once. The specimen was PBMCs. These receptors came from a woman aged 70-85 years in good health and CMV-seropositive.

The rearrangement links TRBV5-1 to TRBJ2-2; no reliable D call. CDR3 length equals 15 residues. V was pared by 2 bases and J by 0 bases, with 8 bases between. The V gene's germline CDR1 is SGHRS and CDR2 YFSETQ. Here the CDR3 DNA reads TGCGCCAGCAGCTTTCGAGCCGCGAACACCGGGGAGCTGTTTTTT. This codes for CASSFRAANTGELFF.

The V call is TRBV6-5, the J call TRBJ2-5, with D maybe TRBD2 (6 bases). Gene TRBJ2-7 matches the end of the DNA better, so the J call may be wrong. The CDR3 contains 13 residues. Germline assignment: CDR1 MNHEY and CDR2 SVGAGI. This CDR3 reads CASSPGTSGEQYF. The CDR3 DNA reads as TGTGCCAGCAGTCCAGGGACTTCCGGCGAGCAGTACTTC.

The CDR3 region is CATRLSGSSTDTQYF. The CDR3, as DNA: TGTGCCACCAGGCTCAGCGGGAGTAGCACAGATACGCAGTATTTT. The chain employs TRBV15 and TRBJ2-3, with 8 nucleotides matching TRBD2. The junction had 5 bases not matched to a gene; V was cut back by 6 bases and J by 0 bases. CDR1 is LNHNV, CDR2 YYDKDF, per germline (reference sequence). The CDR3 is 15 amino acids.

J is TRBJ2-1 and V is TRBV18; 14 bases are a match to TRBD2. Looked up from germline, CDR1 is KGHSH and CDR2 is LQKENI. The CDR3 spans 18 residues. Trimming at V came to 3 bases and at J to 8 bases, leaving 12 bases not matched to a gene. In DNA, the CDR3 is TGTGCCAGCTCACCTCTCCCCGGGACTAGCGGGAGTAGATATGAGCAGTTCTTC. It codes for CASSPLPGTSGSRYEQFF.

This chain links TRBV5-6 with TRBJ2-5, with 12 bases matching TRBD2. Germline V gene sequence: CDR1 SGHDT, CDR2 YYEEEE. With 6 bases clipped from V and 10 bases from J, the junction kept 16 bases outside the gene matches. This CDR3 spans 16 amino acids. CDR3 in amino acids: CASTSRTSGVLGSQYF. The CDR3 DNA sequence: TGTGCCAGCACCTCCAGGACTAGCGGGGTCCTGGGGAGCCAGTACTTC.

This chain uses TRBV6-5 with TRBJ1-1, with D unresolved. Germline CDR1 and CDR2: MNHEY and SVGAGI. V dropped 6 bases and J dropped 1 base, with 12 bases sitting between them. This CDR3 has 14 residues. Written as DNA, the CDR3 is TGTGCCAGCAGCGACCGGCGGAAGAACACTGAAGCTTTCTTT. This encodes CASSDRRKNTEAFF.

Turning to this clone: The junction shows a germline mismatch at one end, possibly a read error. The CDR3 nucleotides read TGCGCCAGCAGCCAAGATCGGACAGGGCTCGGTTCACCCCTCCACTTT. Translating gives CASSQDRTGLGSPLHF. The chain has TRBV5-4 and TRBJ1-6; 8 bases agree with TRBD1. The CDR3 sequence is 16 residues long. CDR1 and CDR2 (germline): SGHNT, YYREEE (reference sequence).

The rearrangement links TRBV28 to TRBJ2-5; 10 bases map to TRBD1. Germline values: CDR1 MDHEN, CDR2 SYDVKM. This CDR3 has 15 amino acids. The V and J ends lost 5 bases and 5 bases, in that order; junction bases with no gene match: 8. As DNA, the CDR3 is TGTGCCAGCAGTCCCCAGACAGGGGGCTTTGAGACCCAGTACTTC. It codes for CASSPQTGGFETQYF.

This chain uses TRBV5-4 with TRBJ1-4; TRBD1 agrees at 7 bases. In germline, CDR1 is SGHNT, CDR2 YYREEE (reference sequence). The CDR3 has 14 amino acids. V shed 4 bases and J 5 bases; nucleotides not matched to a gene: 5. In DNA, the CDR3 is TGTGCCAGCAGCCCGGGACAGCAGAATGAAAAACTGTTTTTT. Amino acid sequence: CASSPGQQNEKLFF.

On this clone: Relative to the germline gene, one junction end is altered; a read error may explain this. The chain employs TRBV10-3 and TRBJ2-1; 8 bases fit TRBD2. The CDR3 contains 15 residues. Per germline, CDR1 ENHRY and CDR2 SYGVKD. The CDR3, as DNA: TGTGCCATCAGATCGGCGGGAGGCTCCTGCAATGAGCAGTTCTTC. Translated: CAIRSAGGSCNEQFF.

The sample holds a few counts of this clone. This chain connects TRBV7-9 to TRBJ1-2, with no clear D. The V gene lost 1 base and the J gene lost 5 bases, with 5 bases spanning the gap. This CDR3 comprises 12 residues. Germline CDR1 is SEHNR and CDR2 is FQNEAQ (reference sequence). CDR3 sequence: CASSLVYYGYTF. Here the CDR3 DNA reads TGTGCCAGCAGCTTAGTCTATTATGGCTACACCTTC.

The chain employs TRBV11-1 and TRBJ1-6; D may be TRBD1 (5 bases). Looked up from germline, CDR1 is SGHAT and CDR2 is FQDESV (reference sequence). The CDR3 consists of 15 residues. Trimming removed 4 bases from V and 3 bases from J, with 10 bases in between. This CDR3 is CASSYGGNYNSPLHF. The CDR3 bases are TGTGCCAGCAGCTACGGGGGAAACTATAATTCACCCCTCCACTTT.

The chain recombines TRBV11-1 with TRBJ1-6; 7 nucleotides align to TRBD1. CDR3 length equals 13 residues. V dropped 3 bases and J dropped 14; count of bases not matched to a gene: 7. Germline V CDR1 and CDR2: SGHAT, FQDESV (reference sequence). The CDR3 nucleotides read TGTGCCAGCAGCTTCTCAGGGGGTTCGTCCCTCCACTTT. Residues: CASSFSGGSSLHF.

The chain uses TRBV19 and TRBJ2-1; D might be TRBD1 (5 bases). V was cut by 5 bases and J by 6 bases, with 20 bases left in between. CDR1 and CDR2 from the germline V gene are LNHDA and SQIVND (reference sequence). The CDR3 extends over 16 amino acids. This chain's CDR3 is CASSPRRQRQGNEQFF. As DNA, the CDR3 is TGTGCCAGTAGTCCCCGGCGACAGCGTCAAGGCAATGAGCAGTTCTTC.

The rearrangement uses TRBV5-1 and TRBJ2-1; 8 bases align to TRBD2. The germline gives CDR1 SGHRS, CDR2 YFSETQ. V shed 4 bases, J shed 5 bases, and the junction held 8 bases outside the gene matches. This CDR3 spans 15 amino acids. The CDR3 region is CASSPGAGVNNEQFF. CDR3 coding DNA: TGCGCCAGCAGCCCTGGAGCGGGAGTGAACAATGAGCAGTTCTTC. Using reference TRBV5-1 and TRBJ2-1 for the parts outside the CDR3, the full variable domain is KAGVTQTPRYLIKTRGQQVTLSCSPISGHRSVSWYQQTPGQGLQFLFEYFSETQRNKGNFPGRFSGRQFSNSRSEMNVSTLELGDSALYLCASSPGAGVNNEQFFGPGTRLTVL.

The V and J genes are TRBV2 and TRBJ2-7; maybe TRBD2 (5 bases). The CDR3 has 13 amino acids. CDR1 and CDR2 from the germline V gene are SNHLY and FYNNEI. V lost 7 bases and J 2 bases, leaving 12 bases between the germline ends. The CDR3 DNA follows: TGTGCCAGCATGCCATCCGGGACCTACGAGCAGTACTTC. As protein: CASMPSGTYEQYF.

The V call is TRBV9, the J call TRBJ2-3, with TRBD2 matching 10 bases. Germline lookup yields CDR1 SGDLS and CDR2 YYNGEE. The CDR3 extends over 17 amino acids. The V gene end was trimmed by 0 bases and the J gene end by 4 bases; junction bases not matched to a gene: 8. CDR3 sequence reads: CASSVEAGGLRSDTQYF. The CDR3 DNA reads TGTGCCAGCAGCGTAGAAGCGGGGGGGCTTCGTTCAGATACGCAGTATTTT.